The next 10 T cell receptor beta chains were all read from a single sample in a study of blood T cell repertoires in COVID-19 (dated by TCRdb to 2019 to 2021). The library relied on the immunoSEQ multiplex PCR assay. TCRdb retrieved this table from immuneACCESS and kept in-frame rearrangements only. Not all clones are present; in checked studies, unresolved V genes account for under half, and no reason is known for the remainder. For this sample there are roughly 430,000 clones; around 90% appear just once. The ten largest clones add up to over 2% of the sample. The sample was PBMCs or T cells enriched from blood (not recorded which). Source of these receptors: a woman in her forties with acute COVID-19.

The chain employs TRBV9 and TRBJ1-1; D gene ambiguous. CDR1 is SGDLS and CDR2 is YYNGEE in the germline V gene. V lost 0 bases, J lost 4 bases, and 7 bases lay in between. The CDR3 runs to 13 residues. In DNA form, the CDR3 reads TGTGCCAGCAGCGTAGGGCGGGGCACTGAAGCTTTCTTT. This gives the protein CASSVGRGTEAFF.

This clone was recorded once. The chain uses TRBV6-5 and TRBJ1-4; 9 positions match TRBD1. Germline values: CDR1 MNHEY, CDR2 SVGAGI. The CDR3 extends over 14 amino acids. With V trimmed by 6 bases and J by 8 bases, 7 bases remained unmatched. The CDR3 is CASRDDRGGEKLFF. In DNA form, the CDR3 reads TGTGCCAGCAGGGACGACAGGGGGGGCGAAAAACTGTTTTTT.

V is TRBV3-1 (or the pseudogene TRBV3-2) and J is TRBJ2-2; the match to TRBD1 covers 8 bases. Germline CDR1 and CDR2: LGHDT and YNNKEL (reference sequence). The CDR3 has 16 amino acids. Germline trimming cut 2 bases from V and 3 bases from J; bases unmatched to any gene: 5. The CDR3 DNA reads TGTGCCAGCAGCCAACCAGGGGGACAGGACACCGGGGAGCTGTTTTTT. Protein product: CASSQPGGQDTGELFF.

This clone came up once. CDR3 bases: TGTGCCAGCTCACCACCCAAGGACATAGCTGAAGCTTTCTTT. It yields the protein CASSPPKDIAEAFF. The rearrangement links TRBV18 to TRBJ1-1; a possible D gene is TRBD1 (5 bases). CDR1 KGHSH and CDR2 LQKENI come from the germline V gene. V dropped 0 bases and J dropped 6 bases, with 11 bases sitting between them. This CDR3 is built from 14 residues. The full variable domain, rest sourced from reference TRBV18 and TRBJ1-1, is NAGVMQNPRHLVRRRGQEARLRCSPMKGHSHVYWYRQLPEEGLKFMVYLQKENIIDESGMPKERFSAEFPKEGPSILRIQQVVRGDSAAYFCASSPPKDIAEAFFGQGTRLTVV.

This clone has a single count. Relative to the germline gene, one junction end is altered; a read error may explain this. This rearrangement joins TRBV18 to TRBJ2-1; 11 positions match TRBD2. The CDR3 is 16 amino acids. Germline lookup yields CDR1 KGHSH and CDR2 LQKENI. The CDR3 DNA reads TGTGCCAGCTCGCCACCGGGACTAGCGGTATACAATGAGCAGTTCTTC. This translates into CASSPPGLAVYNEQFF. Together with reference TRBV18 and TRBJ2-1, the CDR3 gives the full variable domain: NAGVMQNPRHLVRRRGQEARLRCSPMKGHSHVYWYRQLPEEGLKFMVYLQKENIIDESGMPKERFSAEFPKEGPSILRIQQVVRGDSAAYFCASSPPGLAVYNEQFFGPGTRLTVL.

The V gene is TRBV21-1, the J gene TRBJ1-3. TRBV21-1 is classified as a pseudogene. This CDR3 spans 22 amino acids. The CDR3 DNA is TGTGCCAGCAGCCCCCGACGGGGTCCAGATCCAGATCAGATCCTCTCTGGAAACACCATATATTTT. This translates into CASSPRRGPDPDQILSGNTIYF.

V is TRBV20-1 and J is TRBJ2-1, with D uncertain. The CDR3 has 14 residues. The germline V gene encodes CDR1 DFQATT and CDR2 SNEGSKA (reference sequence). Trimming took off 3 bases at V and 0 bases at J, with 9 bases between the two ends. CDR3 loop: CSASLPTSYNEQFF. The CDR3 nucleotides read TGCAGTGCTAGTCTTCCTACCTCCTACAATGAGCAGTTCTTC.

The chain uses TRBV30 and TRBJ1-1, with D tentatively TRBD1 (6 bases). The germline V and J ends were trimmed by 0 bases and 0 bases, with 17 bases remaining between them. Germline V CDR1 and CDR2: GTSNPN, SVGIG (reference sequence). The CDR3 covers 17 residues. The CDR3 is CAWSVAGTRNLNTEAFF. The CDR3 region has the DNA TGTGCCTGGAGTGTCGCCGGGACAAGGAACTTGAACACTGAAGCTTTCTTT.

The genes are TRBV27 and TRBJ1-2, with D unresolved. V was trimmed by 6 bases and J by 4 bases, leaving 15 bases between them. Germline CDR1 reads MNHEY; CDR2 reads SMNVEV (reference sequence). This CDR3 contains 14 residues. The CDR3: CASSRQQTPYGYTF. In nucleotides, the CDR3 is TGTGCCAGCAGCCGACAACAGACCCCCTATGGCTACACCTTC.

The chain joins TRBV3-1 (or the pseudogene TRBV3-2) to TRBJ2-1, with D possibly TRBD2 on 6 matching bases. Germline CDR1 LGHDT, CDR2 YNNKEL (reference sequence). The CDR3 is made up of 14 amino acids. Between the trimmed V and J ends, which lost 4 bases and 8 bases, there was a span of 15 bases. The CDR3 nucleotides are TGTGCCAGCAGCCGAGGGGACTCGCGGCATGAGCAGTTCTTC. This gives the protein CASSRGDSRHEQFF.